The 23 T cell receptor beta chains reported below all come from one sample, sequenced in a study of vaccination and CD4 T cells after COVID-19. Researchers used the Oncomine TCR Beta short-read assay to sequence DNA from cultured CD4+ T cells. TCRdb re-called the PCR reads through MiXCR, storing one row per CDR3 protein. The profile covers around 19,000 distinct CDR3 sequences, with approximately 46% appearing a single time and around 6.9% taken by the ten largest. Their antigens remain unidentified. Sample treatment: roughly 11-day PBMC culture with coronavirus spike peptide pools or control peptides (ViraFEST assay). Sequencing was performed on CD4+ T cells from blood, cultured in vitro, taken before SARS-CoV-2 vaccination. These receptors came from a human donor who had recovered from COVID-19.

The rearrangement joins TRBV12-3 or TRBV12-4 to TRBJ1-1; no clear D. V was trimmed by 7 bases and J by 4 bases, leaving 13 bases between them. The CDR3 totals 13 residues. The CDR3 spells CASTTGEATEAFF. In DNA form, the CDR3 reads TGTGCCAGCACAACCGGGGAGGCCACTGAAGCTTTCTTT.

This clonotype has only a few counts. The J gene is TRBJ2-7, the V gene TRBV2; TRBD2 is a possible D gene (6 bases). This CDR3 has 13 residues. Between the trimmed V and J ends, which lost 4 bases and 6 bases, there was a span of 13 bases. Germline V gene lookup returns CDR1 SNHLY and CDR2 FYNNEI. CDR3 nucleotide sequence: TGTGCCAGCAGTGGAGGGACTGGCGGCGAGCAGTACTTC. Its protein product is CASSGGTGGEQYF.

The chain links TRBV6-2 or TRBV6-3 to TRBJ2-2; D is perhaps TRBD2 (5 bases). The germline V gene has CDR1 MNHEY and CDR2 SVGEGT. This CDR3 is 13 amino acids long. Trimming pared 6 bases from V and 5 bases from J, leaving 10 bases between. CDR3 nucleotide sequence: TGTGCCAGCAGCAAATCGGGGACCGGGGAGCTGTTTTTT. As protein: CASSKSGTGELFF.

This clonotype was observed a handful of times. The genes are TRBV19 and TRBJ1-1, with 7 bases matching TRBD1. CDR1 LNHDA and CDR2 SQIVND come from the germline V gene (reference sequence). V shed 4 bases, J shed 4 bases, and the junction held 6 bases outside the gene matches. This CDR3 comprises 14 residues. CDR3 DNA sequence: TGTGCCAGTAGTAGAGACAGGGAGGCCACTGAAGCTTTCTTT. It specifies CASSRDREATEAFF.

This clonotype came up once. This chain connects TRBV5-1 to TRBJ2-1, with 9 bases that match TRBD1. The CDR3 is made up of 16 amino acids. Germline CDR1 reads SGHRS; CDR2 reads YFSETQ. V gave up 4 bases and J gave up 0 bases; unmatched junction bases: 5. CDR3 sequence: CASSLQGADSYNEQFF. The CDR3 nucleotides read TGCGCCAGCAGCCTACAGGGGGCAGACTCCTACAATGAGCAGTTCTTC.

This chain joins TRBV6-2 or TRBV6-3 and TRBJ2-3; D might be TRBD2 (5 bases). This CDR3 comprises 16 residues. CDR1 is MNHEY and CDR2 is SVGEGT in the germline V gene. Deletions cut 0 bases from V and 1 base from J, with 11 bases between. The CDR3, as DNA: TGTGCCAGCAGTTACTCTGGACTTCCGGGCACAGATACGCAGTATTTT. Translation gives CASSYSGLPGTDTQYF.

CDR3 coding DNA: TGTGCCAGTAGTATAGGTCCGGACAGCAATCAGCCCCAGCATTTT. Encoded protein: CASSIGPDSNQPQHF. The V gene is TRBV19, the J gene TRBJ1-5; D call uncertain. Trimming removed 1 base from V and 1 base from J, with 8 bases in between. Germline CDR1 is LNHDA and CDR2 is SQIVND (reference sequence). The CDR3 spans 15 residues.

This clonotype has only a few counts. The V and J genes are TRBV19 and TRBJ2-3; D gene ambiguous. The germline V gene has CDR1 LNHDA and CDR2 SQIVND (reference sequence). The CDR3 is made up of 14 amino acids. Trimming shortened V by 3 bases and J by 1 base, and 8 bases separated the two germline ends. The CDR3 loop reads CASSIRLRTDTQYF. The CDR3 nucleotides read TGTGCCAGTAGTATCCGCCTCCGCACAGATACGCAGTATTTT. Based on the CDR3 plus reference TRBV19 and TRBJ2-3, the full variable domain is DGGITQSPKYLFRKEGQNVTLSCEQNLNHDAMYWYRQDPGQGLRLIYYSQIVNDFQKGDIAEGYSVSREKKESFPLTVTSAQKNPTAFYLCASSIRLRTDTQYFGPGTRLTVL.

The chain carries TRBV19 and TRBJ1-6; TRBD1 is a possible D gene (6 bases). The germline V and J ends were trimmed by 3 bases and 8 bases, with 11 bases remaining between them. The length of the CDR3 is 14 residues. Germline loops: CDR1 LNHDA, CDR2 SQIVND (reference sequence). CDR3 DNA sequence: TGTGCCAGTAGTATGGGGGCAGCGGATTCACCCCTCCACTTT. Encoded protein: CASSMGAADSPLHF.

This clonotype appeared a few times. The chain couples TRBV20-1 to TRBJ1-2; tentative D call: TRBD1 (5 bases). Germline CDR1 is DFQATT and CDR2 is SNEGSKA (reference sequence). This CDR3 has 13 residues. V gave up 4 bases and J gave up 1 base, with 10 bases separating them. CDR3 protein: CSAKWDRNYGYTF. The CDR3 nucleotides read TGCAGTGCTAAATGGGACCGTAACTATGGCTACACCTTC.

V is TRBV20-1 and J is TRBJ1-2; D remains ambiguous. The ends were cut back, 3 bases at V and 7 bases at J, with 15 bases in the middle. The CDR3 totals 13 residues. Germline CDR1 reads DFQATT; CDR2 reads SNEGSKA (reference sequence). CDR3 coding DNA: TGCAGTGCTAGTGGCAGGAGCATGGGTGGCTACACCTTC. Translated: CSASGRSMGGYTF.

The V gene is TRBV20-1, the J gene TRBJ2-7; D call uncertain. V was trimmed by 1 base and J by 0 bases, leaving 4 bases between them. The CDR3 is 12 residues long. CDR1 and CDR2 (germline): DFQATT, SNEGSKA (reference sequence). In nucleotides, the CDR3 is TGCAGTGCTAGAGGAGACTCCTACGAGCAGTACTTC. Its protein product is CSARGDSYEQYF.

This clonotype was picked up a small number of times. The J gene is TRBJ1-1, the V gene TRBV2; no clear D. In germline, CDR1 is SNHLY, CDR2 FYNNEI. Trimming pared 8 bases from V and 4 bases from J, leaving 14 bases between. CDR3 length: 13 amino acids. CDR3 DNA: TGTGCCAGCGGGGATGTGGGCCGCACTGAAGCTTTCTTT. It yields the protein CASGDVGRTEAFF.

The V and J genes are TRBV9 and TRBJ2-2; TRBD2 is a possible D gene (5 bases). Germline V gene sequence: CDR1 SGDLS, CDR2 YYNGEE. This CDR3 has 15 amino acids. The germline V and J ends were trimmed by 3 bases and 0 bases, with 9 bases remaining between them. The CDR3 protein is CASSASGANTGELFF. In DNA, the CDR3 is TGTGCCAGCAGCGCCAGCGGAGCGAACACCGGGGAGCTGTTTTTT.

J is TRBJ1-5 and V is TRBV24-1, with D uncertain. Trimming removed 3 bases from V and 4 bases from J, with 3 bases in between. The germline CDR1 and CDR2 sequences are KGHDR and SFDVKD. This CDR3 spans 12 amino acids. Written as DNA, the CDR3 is TGTGCCACCAGTGATGGGAATCAGCCCCAGCATTTT. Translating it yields CATSDGNQPQHF.

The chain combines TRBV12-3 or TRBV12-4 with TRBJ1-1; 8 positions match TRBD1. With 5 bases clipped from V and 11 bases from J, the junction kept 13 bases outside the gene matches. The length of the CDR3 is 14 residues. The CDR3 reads CASSHRTGRWVAFF. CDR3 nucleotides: TGTGCCAGCAGTCACAGGACAGGGCGCTGGGTGGCTTTCTTT.

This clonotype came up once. The DNA of the CDR3 is TGTGCCAGCAGTAGGGACTTTGCTAGCACAGATACGCAGTATTTT. It translates to CASSRDFASTDTQYF. The chain recombines TRBV6-1 with TRBJ2-3; weak D call: TRBD2 (6 bases). In germline, CDR1 is MNHNS, CDR2 SASEGT. The CDR3 is made up of 15 amino acids. The V end lost 5 bases, the J end lost 0 bases, and 12 bases lay between the germline ends.

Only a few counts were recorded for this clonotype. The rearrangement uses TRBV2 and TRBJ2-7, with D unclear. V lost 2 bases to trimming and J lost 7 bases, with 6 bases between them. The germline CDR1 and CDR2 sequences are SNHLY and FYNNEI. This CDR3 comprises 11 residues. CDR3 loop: CASSEILEQYF. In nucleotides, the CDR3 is TGTGCCAGCAGTGAAATTCTGGAGCAGTACTTC.

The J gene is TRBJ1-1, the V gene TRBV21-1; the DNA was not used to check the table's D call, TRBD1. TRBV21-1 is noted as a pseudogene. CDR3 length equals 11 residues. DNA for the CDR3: TGTGCCACCAGCCCCGGATTAGAAGCTTTCTTT. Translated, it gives CATSPGLEAFF.

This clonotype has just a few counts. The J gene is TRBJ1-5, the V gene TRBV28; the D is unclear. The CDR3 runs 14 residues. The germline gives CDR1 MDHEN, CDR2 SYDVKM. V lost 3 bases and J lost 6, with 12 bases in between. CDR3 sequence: CASSFKSPSQPQHF. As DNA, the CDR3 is TGTGCCAGCAGTTTCAAGTCCCCAAGTCAGCCCCAGCATTTT.

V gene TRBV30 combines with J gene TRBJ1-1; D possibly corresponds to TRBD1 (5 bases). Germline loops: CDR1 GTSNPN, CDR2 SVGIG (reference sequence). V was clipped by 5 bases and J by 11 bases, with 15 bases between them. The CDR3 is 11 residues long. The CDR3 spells CAWEGPRGAFF. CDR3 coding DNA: TGTGCCTGGGAAGGCCCCCGGGGGGCTTTCTTT.

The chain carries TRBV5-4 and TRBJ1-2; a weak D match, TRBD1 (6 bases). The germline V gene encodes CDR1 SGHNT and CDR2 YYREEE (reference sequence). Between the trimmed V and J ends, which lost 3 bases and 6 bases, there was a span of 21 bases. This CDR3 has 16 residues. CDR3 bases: TGTGCCAGCAGCTCCGCGGACAGCGCCCAAAGGGATGGCTACACCTTC. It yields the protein CASSSADSAQRDGYTF. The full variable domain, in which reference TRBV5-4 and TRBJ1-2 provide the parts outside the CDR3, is ETGVTQSPTHLIKTRGQQVTLRCSSQSGHNTVSWYQQALGQGPQFIFQYYREEENGRGNFPPRFSGLQFPNYSSELNVNALELDDSALYLCASSSADSAQRDGYTFGSGTRLTVV.

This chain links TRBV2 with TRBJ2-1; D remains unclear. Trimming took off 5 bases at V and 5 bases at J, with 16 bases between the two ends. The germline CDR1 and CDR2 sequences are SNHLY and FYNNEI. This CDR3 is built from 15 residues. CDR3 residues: CASSPDPTINNEQFF. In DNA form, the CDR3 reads TGTGCCAGCAGTCCGGACCCTACGATCAACAATGAGCAGTTCTTC.